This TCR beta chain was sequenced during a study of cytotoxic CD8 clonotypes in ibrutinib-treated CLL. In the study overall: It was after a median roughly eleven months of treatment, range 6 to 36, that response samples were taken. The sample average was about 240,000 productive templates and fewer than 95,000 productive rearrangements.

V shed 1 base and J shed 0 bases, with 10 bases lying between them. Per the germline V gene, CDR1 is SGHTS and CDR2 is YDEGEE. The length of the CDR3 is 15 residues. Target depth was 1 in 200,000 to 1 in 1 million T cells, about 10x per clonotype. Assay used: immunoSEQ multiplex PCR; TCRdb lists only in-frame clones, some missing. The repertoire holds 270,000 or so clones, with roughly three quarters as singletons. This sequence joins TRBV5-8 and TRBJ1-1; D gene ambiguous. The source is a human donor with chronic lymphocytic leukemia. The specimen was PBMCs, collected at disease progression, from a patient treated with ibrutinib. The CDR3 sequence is CASSLQGRMNTEAFF. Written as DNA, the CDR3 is TGTGCCAGCAGCTTGCAAGGACGGATGAACACTGAAGCTTTCTTT.